This T cell receptor (beta chain) was observed in a study of blood T cells in healthy people across ages. Findings and caveats of the study: Whereas aged donors had fewer naive CD4+ cells, long-lived donors had more of them and higher diversity.

Sample-barcoded 5' priming and a J-beta primer mix drove a second PCR of roughly 6 to 12 cycles. TCRdb redid the calling of the 5' RACE reads with MiXCR, one entry per CDR3 protein. The sample contains 500,000 to 650,000 distinct CDR3 sequences, about 25% of which appear only once. CDR3 length equals 16 residues. V lost 7 bases to trimming and J lost 2 bases, with 18 bases between them. Looked up from germline, CDR1 is MDHEN and CDR2 is SYDVKM. Comment on this clonotype: Its antigen is unknown.

These sequences were also reported in another study, on T cells of mothers and their children. That paper states: A few healthy Caucasian mothers and their six children were the donors.

The sequence came from a boy between 2 and 10 years old in good health. The sequenced material came from blood. The chain combines TRBV28 with TRBJ2-4; either TRBD1 or TRBD2 may fit D (6 bases each). The CDR3 is CASTIGGTSPKNIQYF. In nucleotides, the CDR3 is TGTGCCAGCACAATTGGGGGGACATCCCCCAAAAACATTCAGTACTTC.